Presented here are 26 T cell receptor beta chains from one specimen sequenced in a study of blood T cell repertoires in COVID-19. Only in-frame clones appear in the TCRdb table, and some are missing; sequencing was by immunoSEQ multiplex PCR. The sample includes 130,000 or so clones, around 63% seen only once; the top ten take approximately 2%. Sequencing was carried out using peripheral blood. The receptors derive from a woman aged 70-85 years with acute or convalescent COVID-19.

This clone was detected a few times. This rearrangement joins TRBV5-4 to TRBJ1-2; the match to TRBD1 covers 7 bases. Per germline, CDR1 SGHNT and CDR2 YYREEE (reference sequence). The CDR3 extends over 15 amino acids. With V trimmed by 5 bases and J by 0 bases, 7 bases remained unmatched. CDR3: CASRSAGGPNYGYTF. DNA for the CDR3: TGTGCCAGCAGGTCAGCAGGGGGACCTAACTATGGCTACACCTTC. Supplemented by reference TRBV5-4 and TRBJ1-2, the full variable domain reads ETGVTQSPTHLIKTRGQQVTLRCSSQSGHNTVSWYQQALGQGPQFIFQYYREEENGRGNFPPRFSGLQFPNYSSELNVNALELDDSALYLCASRSAGGPNYGYTFGSGTRLTVV.

V is TRBV27 and J is TRBJ1-6, with TRBD1 identical over 9 bases. Germline V lookup: CDR1 MNHEY, CDR2 SMNVEV (reference sequence). V gave up 8 bases and J gave up 5 bases; unmatched junction bases: 1. This CDR3 is 13 amino acids long. This CDR3 reads CASGDRDNSPLHF. The DNA for the CDR3 is TGTGCCAGCGGGGACAGGGATAATTCACCCCTCCACTTT.

This clone was seen a handful of times. As DNA, the CDR3 is TGTGCCAGCAGCTCCTTGGGGACAGGGGGCTACGAGCAGTACTTC. It translates to CASSSLGTGGYEQYF. J is TRBJ2-7 and V is TRBV14; 11 bases align to TRBD1. The CDR3 is 15 residues long. V lost 5 bases, J lost 3 bases, and 6 bases stayed unmatched. Per the germline V gene, CDR1 is SGHDN and CDR2 is FVKESK.

This rearrangement joins TRBV7-8 to TRBJ1-1; D gene uncertain. V shed 1 base and J shed 8 bases, with 11 bases lying between them. Germline V gene lookup returns CDR1 SGHVS and CDR2 FQNEAQ. The CDR3 loop spans 13 amino acids. The CDR3 sequence: CASSLGQAEEAFF. In nucleotides, the CDR3 is TGTGCCAGCAGCTTAGGGCAGGCAGAGGAAGCTTTCTTT.

This clone was detected a few times. This chain connects TRBV3-1 (or the pseudogene TRBV3-2) to TRBJ2-7; maybe TRBD1 (6 bases). This CDR3 region has 14 residues. V was cut by 3 bases and J by 4 bases, with 13 bases left in between. Germline values: CDR1 LGHDT, CDR2 YNNKEL (reference sequence). In DNA, the CDR3 is TGTGCCAGCAGCCAGGGACACCTCCTGTACGAGCAGTACTTC. Its protein product is CASSQGHLLYEQYF.

The chain recombines TRBV24-1 with TRBJ1-2, with D perhaps matching TRBD1 (6 bases). The V gene lost 2 bases and the J gene lost 0 bases, with 12 bases spanning the gap. This CDR3 comprises 16 residues. Per germline, CDR1 KGHDR and CDR2 SFDVKD. For the CDR3, the DNA is TGTGCCACCAGTGATTCGACAGGTTCAGCTAACTATGGCTACACCTTC. Its translation is CATSDSTGSANYGYTF.

DNA for the CDR3: TGTGCCAGCAGTCAAAAACAGGGGCTAAACACTGAAGCTTTCTTT. Encoded protein: CASSQKQGLNTEAFF. The V call is TRBV6-2 or TRBV6-3, the J call TRBJ1-1, with 7 positions matching TRBD1. Trimming removed 5 bases from V and 2 bases from J; junction bases left unmatched: 8. This CDR3 has 15 amino acids. Germline CDR1 reads MNHEY; CDR2 reads SVGEGT.

The V and J genes are TRBV19 and TRBJ1-1; the D gene is possibly TRBD1 (5 bases). V shed 7 bases and J shed 5 bases, with 23 bases lying between them. This CDR3 region has 16 residues. Germline assignment: CDR1 LNHDA and CDR2 SQIVND (reference sequence). CDR3 loop: CASKGINSQEGTEAFF. As DNA, the CDR3 is TGTGCCAGTAAGGGGATCAACTCACAGGAGGGAACTGAAGCTTTCTTT.

Regarding this clone: Other DNA variants within this sample encode the same CDR3. CDR3 DNA: TGTGCCAGCAGCGTTACAGGGAACACCGGGGAGCTGTTTTTT. Translating it yields CASSVTGNTGELFF. The gene calls are TRBV9 and TRBJ2-2; D is perhaps TRBD1 (5 bases). V gave up 2 bases and J gave up 1 base, with 6 bases separating them. The CDR3 extends over 14 amino acids. Looked up from germline, CDR1 is SGDLS and CDR2 is YYNGEE.

In its sample, this clone was seen a few times. Other DNA sequences in this specimen translate into the identical CDR3. The chain joins TRBV19 to TRBJ2-1; tentatively, D is TRBD1 (5 bases). CDR3 size: 14 residues. The V gene lost 5 bases and the J gene lost 5 bases, with 13 bases spanning the gap. CDR1 and CDR2 from the germline V gene are LNHDA and SQIVND (reference sequence). This chain's CDR3 is CASSRDSSNNEQFF. In DNA, the CDR3 is TGTGCCAGTAGTCGAGACAGTTCAAACAATGAGCAGTTCTTC.

This clone was recorded a few times. The chain carries TRBV28 and TRBJ2-5; no reliable D call. The CDR3 runs to 11 residues. Germline values: CDR1 MDHEN, CDR2 SYDVKM. V shed 5 bases and J shed 4 bases, with 5 bases lying between them. As DNA, the CDR3 is TGTGCCAGCAGTCCTCGAGAGACCCAGTACTTC. It translates to CASSPRETQYF.

CDR3 nucleotide sequence: TGCGCCAGCAGCCTCGGGACAGTCGGTTCACCCCTCCACTTT. Translating it yields CASSLGTVGSPLHF. The chain has TRBV4-3 and TRBJ1-6; 7 bases are shared with TRBD1. The germline V gene has CDR1 LGHNA and CDR2 YSLEER. This CDR3 spans 14 amino acids. V lost 4 bases, J lost 9 bases, and 6 bases stayed unmatched.

With regard to this clone: A junction end diverges from the germline sequence, so it may reflect a read error. The V gene is TRBV6-2 or TRBV6-3, the J gene TRBJ2-7; a possible D gene is TRBD1 (6 bases). The CDR3 consists of 11 residues. Germline CDR1 and CDR2: MNHEY and SVGEGT. The CDR3: CASSNTGRVNF. The CDR3 DNA sequence: TGTGCCAGCAGTAATACAGGGCGCGTGAACTTC.

This clone appeared once. The genes are TRBV27 and TRBJ2-7, with a tentative D call TRBD2 (5 bases). Trimming left V 0 bases short and J 6 bases short, with 9 bases between. The CDR3 covers 13 residues. Germline V gene sequence: CDR1 MNHEY, CDR2 SMNVEV (reference sequence). CDR3 sequence: CASSLSSGVEQYF. CDR3 DNA sequence: TGTGCCAGCAGTTTATCTTCCGGGGTCGAGCAGTACTTC.

The J gene is TRBJ1-3, the V gene TRBV5-8, with 10 positions matching TRBD1. Unmatched junction bases numbered 11, after V lost 2 bases and J lost 3 bases. The CDR3 totals 18 residues. Germline V gene lookup returns CDR1 SGHTS and CDR2 YDEGEE. CDR3 in amino acids: CASSFRTGGLISGNTIYF. The CDR3 DNA sequence: TGTGCCAGCAGCTTCCGGACAGGGGGTCTCATCAGTGGAAACACCATATATTTT. The full variable domain, its missing parts supplied by reference TRBV5-8 and TRBJ1-3, is EAGVTQSPTHLIKTRGQQATLRCSPISGHTSVYWYQQALGLGLQFLLWYDEGEERNRGNFPPRFSGRQFPNYSSELNVNALELEDSALYLCASSFRTGGLISGNTIYFGEGSWLTVV.

The CDR3 loop reads CASSLVVSLREGNTIYF. The CDR3 DNA follows: TGTGCCAGCAGCCTAGTTGTCTCTTTGAGGGAAGGAAACACCATATATTTT. The rearrangement joins TRBV7-8 to TRBJ1-3, with D uncertain. V was shortened by 5 bases and J by 4 bases, with 21 bases between the two germline ends. The germline CDR1 and CDR2 sequences are SGHVS and FQNEAQ. CDR3 length equals 17 residues.

V is TRBV18 and J is TRBJ2-3, with a tentative D call TRBD1 (6 bases). Trimming removed 2 bases from V and 0 bases from J, with 15 bases in between. Germline V gives CDR1 KGHSH, CDR2 LQKENI. The length of the CDR3 is 17 residues. The CDR3 DNA follows: TGTGCCAGCTCACCATATGTCAGAGGGGGAAGCACAGATACGCAGTATTTT. Translation gives CASSPYVRGGSTDTQYF.

In regard to this clone: Within the sample, other DNA sequences also encode this same CDR3. This sequence joins TRBV18 and TRBJ1-3, with unresolved D. CDR1 is KGHSH and CDR2 is LQKENI in the germline V gene. Trimming removed 2 bases from V and 3 bases from J, with 8 bases in between. CDR3 length equals 14 residues. The CDR3 here is CASSPTESGNTIYF. DNA for the CDR3: TGTGCCAGCTCACCAACTGAGAGTGGAAACACCATATATTTT.

V gene TRBV7-9 combines with J gene TRBJ1-2; no firm D call. Trimming pared 1 base from V and 2 bases from J, leaving 11 bases between. The CDR3 is 15 amino acids. From germline, CDR1 is SEHNR and CDR2 FQNEAQ (reference sequence). CDR3 coding DNA: TGTGCCAGCAGCTTAGGTTGGACTGGGAACTATGGCTACACCTTC. The encoded protein is CASSLGWTGNYGYTF. Filled out from reference TRBV7-9 and TRBJ1-2, the complete variable domain reads DTGVSQNPRHKITKRGQNVTFRCDPISEHNRLYWYRQTLGQGPEFLTYFQNEAQLEKSRLLSDRFSAERPKGSFSTLEIQRTEQGDSAMYLCASSLGWTGNYGYTFGSGTRLTVV.

V is TRBV11-2 and J is TRBJ2-1, with 8 bases lining up with TRBD2. This CDR3 has 16 amino acids. The trim removed 5 bases at V and 8 bases at J, leaving 14 bases unmatched. Germline CDR1 reads SGHAT; CDR2 reads FQNNGV. The CDR3 nucleotides are TGTGCCAGCAGCCGAACGGGCCTAGCGGGTGGCCATGAGCAGTTCTTC. As protein: CASSRTGLAGGHEQFF.

The chain couples TRBV11-2 to TRBJ1-1; 12 bases are shared with TRBD1. This CDR3 region has 14 residues. Trimming took 6 bases from V and 6 from J; bases not matched to a gene: 5. From germline, CDR1 is SGHAT and CDR2 FQNNGV. CDR3 sequence (DNA): TGTGCCAGCAGGGGACAGGGGGCGCTCGCTGAAGCTTTCTTT. This codes for CASRGQGALAEAFF.

This clone was seen more than once but under ten times. The genes are TRBV20-1 and TRBJ2-5; D uncertain. Trimming removed 5 bases from V and 1 base from J, with 5 bases in between. CDR3 length equals 11 residues. The germline V gene encodes CDR1 DFQATT and CDR2 SNEGSKA (reference sequence). For the CDR3, the DNA is TGCAGTGCTGAGGCCCAAGAGACCCAGTACTTC. Translation gives CSAEAQETQYF.

This clone was found a few times. The chain couples TRBV10-2 to TRBJ1-5; TRBD1 agrees at 8 bases. V trimming: 4 bases; J trimming: 7 bases; junction bases outside the gene matches: 6. Germline CDR1 is WSHSY and CDR2 is SAAADI. The CDR3 extends over 14 amino acids. The DNA of the CDR3 is TGCGCCAGCAGTGGCACAGGGGGGGTCCAGCCCCAGCATTTT. Protein product: CASSGTGGVQPQHF.

This rearrangement joins TRBV6-5 to TRBJ1-2, with 7 bases lining up with TRBD1. This CDR3 has 16 amino acids. The V gene's germline CDR1 is MNHEY and CDR2 SVGAGI. V lost 2 bases, J lost 0 bases, and 6 bases stayed unmatched. CDR3 nucleotide sequence: TGTGCCAGCAGTTACAACGAGGGGGCGGCTAACTATGGCTACACCTTC. Residues: CASSYNEGAANYGYTF.

The chain couples TRBV15 to TRBJ1-5, with D possibly being TRBD1 (6 bases). This CDR3 is built from 14 residues. The germline gives CDR1 LNHNV, CDR2 YYDKDF (reference sequence). V was pared by 5 bases and J by 7 bases, with 15 bases between. CDR3 DNA: TGTGCCACCAGCCCTGGGACATCGAGGCAGCCCCAGCATTTT. Translated: CATSPGTSRQPQHF.

The gene calls are TRBV28 and TRBJ1-4; D gene ambiguous. V was shortened by 8 bases and J by 2 bases, with 12 bases between the two germline ends. CDR3 length equals 14 residues. CDR1 and CDR2 (germline): MDHEN, SYDVKM. The CDR3, as DNA: TGTGCCAGCCACCGCGGAGGTACTAATGAAAAACTGTTTTTT. Amino acid sequence: CASHRGGTNEKLFF.